Detailed here is one TCR beta chain. As yet, its antigen is unknown. The ends were cut back, 4 bases at V and 0 bases at J, with 14 bases in the middle. Germline V gene lookup returns CDR1 SGHRS and CDR2 YFSETQ. The CDR3 is made up of 16 amino acids. A history of autoimmune disease or systemic immunosuppression excluded patients. Samples were taken at baseline and on day 1 of cycles 4 and 7. TCRdb's table, derived via immunoSEQ multiplex PCR, lists solely in-frame clones and lacks some. The sample yields around 17,000 clones, about 88% seen once. This specimen belongs to a study of OX40 agonist ivuxolimab in advanced cancers. The study's findings and limits: It was not determined which antigens were specifically recognized by the peripheral T cells that had undergone clonal expansion. CD4+ and CD8+ blood T cells expanded clonally by week 6 at 0.1 to 3.0 mg/kg.

This clonotype was obtained from an adult with an advanced solid tumor such as melanoma, head and neck, liver or kidney cancer. The chain employs TRBV5-1 and TRBJ2-1, with D unresolved. The specimen was CD4+ or CD8+ T cells sorted from blood, collected in a trial of the OX40 agonist ivuxolimab. This chain's CDR3 is CASSLQDASSYNEQFF. For the CDR3, the DNA is TGCGCCAGCAGCCTCCAGGACGCCAGCTCCTACAATGAGCAGTTCTTC.